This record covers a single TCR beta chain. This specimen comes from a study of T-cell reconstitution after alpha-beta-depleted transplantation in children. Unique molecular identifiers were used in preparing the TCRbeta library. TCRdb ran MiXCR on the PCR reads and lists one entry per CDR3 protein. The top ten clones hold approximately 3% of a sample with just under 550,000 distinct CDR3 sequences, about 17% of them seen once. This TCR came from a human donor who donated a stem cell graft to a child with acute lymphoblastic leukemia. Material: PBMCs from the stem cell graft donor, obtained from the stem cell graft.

The CDR3 reads CASSLVGHTEAFF. The DNA for the CDR3 is TGTGCCAGCAGCTTGGTAGGGCACACTGAAGCTTTCTTT. This chain joins TRBV5-6 and TRBJ1-1; D is undetermined. V lost 0 bases to trimming and J lost 3 bases, with 6 bases between them. This CDR3 spans 13 amino acids. Germline lookup yields CDR1 SGHDT and CDR2 YYEEEE.